A single sample is the source of the 29 T cell receptor beta chains below, sequenced in a study of control samples from healthy donors and cancer patients. The table came from immunoSEQ multiplex PCR; TCRdb's copy has only in-frame clones and leaves some out. Among approximately 130,000 clones listed, around nine tenths were seen once. What was sequenced was blood. These receptors were obtained from a man aged 25-45 years in good health.

The genes are TRBV25-1 and TRBJ1-2; D call uncertain. The CDR3 spans 15 residues. Germline values: CDR1 MGHDK, CDR2 SYGVNS. The V end lost 5 bases, the J end lost 6 bases, and 19 bases lay between the germline ends. CDR3 loop: CASSKNTAYKDGYTF. CDR3 DNA: TGTGCCAGCAGTAAGAATACCGCTTACAAGGATGGCTACACCTTC.

The chain carries TRBV18 and TRBJ2-3; 9 nucleotides agree with TRBD2. V was clipped by 3 bases and J by 1 base; unmatched bases: 5. This CDR3 region has 16 residues. Germline V gives CDR1 KGHSH, CDR2 LQKENI. CDR3 amino acids: CASSPIAGERTDTQYF. DNA of the CDR3: TGTGCCAGCTCACCTATAGCGGGGGAGCGCACAGATACGCAGTATTTT.

The chain has TRBV24-1 and TRBJ1-5, with a weak D call TRBD1 (6 bases). The CDR3 loop spans 14 amino acids. Germline CDR1 and CDR2: KGHDR and SFDVKD. The ends were cut back, 9 bases at V and 3 bases at J, with 14 bases in the middle. The DNA for the CDR3 is TGTGCCACCGCGGGGGCCGGGAACAATCAGCCCCAGCATTTT. Protein product: CATAGAGNNQPQHF.

V gene TRBV6-4 combines with J gene TRBJ2-3; D gene ambiguous. The CDR3 runs 15 residues. With 4 bases removed from V and 0 bases from J, the gap between germline ends came to 11 bases. Germline V gives CDR1 MRHNA, CDR2 SNTAGT. CDR3 loop: CASSVVEKSTDTQYF. The CDR3 DNA reads TGTGCCAGCAGTGTCGTGGAGAAGAGCACAGATACGCAGTATTTT.

The J gene is TRBJ1-3, the V gene TRBV5-1; D gene ambiguous. The CDR3 has 15 residues. Germline V gene lookup returns CDR1 SGHRS and CDR2 YFSETQ. The V end lost 3 bases, the J end lost 0 bases, and 10 bases lay between the germline ends. In DNA form, the CDR3 reads TGCGCCAGCAGCTCCTCAGGTAACTCTGGAAACACCATATATTTT. It is translated as CASSSSGNSGNTIYF.

There are many counts of this clone. J is TRBJ1-1 and V is TRBV2; D is possibly TRBD1 (6 bases). Germline CDR1 and CDR2: SNHLY and FYNNEI. The CDR3 spans 13 residues. V gave up 6 bases and J gave up 7 bases, with 15 bases separating them. For the CDR3, the DNA is TGTGCCAGCAGCCCCGCGGGACAACTTGAAGCTTTCTTT. Translating it yields CASSPAGQLEAFF.

The V and J genes are TRBV5-6 and TRBJ2-6, with D hard to call. Trimming shortened V by 4 bases and J by 0 bases, and 14 bases separated the two germline ends. The CDR3 consists of 17 residues. CDR1 is SGHDT, CDR2 YYEEEE, per germline. CDR3 coding DNA: TGTGCCAGCAGCGACCCCCGTCCGGTCTCTGGGGCCAACGTCCTGACTTTC. The encoded protein is CASSDPRPVSGANVLTF.

This clone was recorded a few times. The chain is built from TRBV6-1 and TRBJ2-1, with D unclear. V lost 3 bases, J lost 9 bases, and 24 bases lay in between. Germline CDR1 is MNHNS and CDR2 is SASEGT. The CDR3 runs 17 residues. CDR3 coding DNA: TGTGCCAGCAGTGATCATTGGGCCCTCAAAATGATATTTGAGCAGTTCTTC. Translated: CASSDHWALKMIFEQFF.

The chain employs TRBV11-2 and TRBJ1-4, with D tentatively TRBD1 (5 bases). Looked up from germline, CDR1 is SGHAT and CDR2 is FQNNGV. Between the trimmed V and J ends, which lost 3 bases and 3 bases, there was a span of 8 bases. The CDR3 totals 14 residues. This CDR3 reads CASSFKTANEKLFF. CDR3 nucleotides: TGTGCCAGCAGCTTTAAGACAGCTAATGAAAAACTGTTTTTT.

The rearrangement uses TRBV7-2 and TRBJ2-1; 8 nucleotides line up with TRBD2. Trimming removed 2 bases from V and 4 bases from J; junction bases left unmatched: 10. Germline V gene lookup returns CDR1 SGHTA and CDR2 FQGNSA. The CDR3 contains 17 residues. The CDR3 DNA is TGTGCCAGCAGCTTATGGGATAGCGGGGCGACTTACAATGAGCAGTTCTTC. This translates into CASSLWDSGATYNEQFF.

The V and J genes are TRBV6-5 and TRBJ1-2; 9 nucleotides agree with TRBD1. Losses at the gene ends were 5 bases for V and 7 bases for J; bases not matched to a gene: 5. CDR3 length: 13 amino acids. The germline V gene has CDR1 MNHEY and CDR2 SVGAGI. CDR3 nucleotides: TGTGCCAGCAGTATGACAGGGGGTAGTGGCTACACCTTC. Translating it yields CASSMTGGSGYTF.

The chain joins TRBV6-1 to TRBJ1-3; TRBD1 is a possible D gene (6 bases). CDR3 length: 14 residues. Germline V gene data show CDR1 as MNHNS and CDR2 as SASEGT. V gave up 8 bases and J gave up 3 bases, with 14 bases separating them. CDR3 amino acids: CASGQIYNGNTIYF. The CDR3 bases are TGTGCCAGCGGACAGATCTATAATGGAAACACCATATATTTT.

This chain's CDR3 is CASSLARDSTPDTQYF. The CDR3 DNA reads as TGTGCCAGCAGCCTAGCCCGGGACTCTACCCCCGATACGCAGTATTTT. The genes are TRBV3-1 (or the pseudogene TRBV3-2) and TRBJ2-3; D is perhaps TRBD2 (6 bases). V dropped 4 bases and J dropped 6 bases, with 20 bases sitting between them. The CDR3 extends over 16 amino acids. In germline, CDR1 is LGHDT, CDR2 YNNKEL (reference sequence).

The chain is built from TRBV7-9 and TRBJ2-1; weak D call: TRBD2 (5 bases). Trimming took 1 base from V and 0 from J, leaving 19 bases between them. The germline gives CDR1 SEHNR, CDR2 FQNEAQ (reference sequence). The CDR3 is 19 amino acids. CDR3 bases: TGTGCCAGCAGCTTAGGTGCCGAGGGAAAACCTTACTCCTACAATGAGCAGTTCTTC. Its protein product is CASSLGAEGKPYSYNEQFF.

The chain links TRBV5-4 to TRBJ2-1; D may be TRBD1 (5 bases). Germline V lookup: CDR1 SGHNT, CDR2 YYREEE (reference sequence). V was trimmed by 0 bases and J by 5 bases, leaving 12 bases between them. The CDR3 contains 15 residues. CDR3: CASSLEGYRHNEQFF. CDR3 bases: TGTGCCAGCAGCTTGGAGGGGTATCGGCACAATGAGCAGTTCTTC. The entire variable domain, with the rest obtained from reference TRBV5-4 and TRBJ2-1, is as follows: ETGVTQSPTHLIKTRGQQVTLRCSSQSGHNTVSWYQQALGQGPQFIFQYYREEENGRGNFPPRFSGLQFPNYSSELNVNALELDDSALYLCASSLEGYRHNEQFFGPGTRLTVL.

In DNA, the CDR3 is TGTGCCAGTAGTATAAGGGACACCTCTAGGGATGGCTACACCTTC. It codes for CASSIRDTSRDGYTF. The chain uses TRBV19 and TRBJ1-2, with D perhaps TRBD1 (6 bases). Germline V gene lookup returns CDR1 LNHDA and CDR2 SQIVND (reference sequence). The CDR3 is 15 residues long. Trimming left V 2 bases short and J 6 bases short, with 16 bases between.

There are a few counts of this clone. The chain recombines TRBV5-1 with TRBJ2-7; D is unclear. This CDR3 has 14 residues. Looked up from germline, CDR1 is SGHRS and CDR2 is YFSETQ. Trimming took off 5 bases at V and 7 bases at J, with 19 bases between the two ends. This chain's CDR3 is CASSPSPTGWEQYF. CDR3 coding DNA: TGCGCCAGCAGTCCATCCCCCACCGGCTGGGAGCAGTACTTC.

The chain has TRBV29-1 and TRBJ1-5; 7 bases match TRBD1. Germline V CDR1 and CDR2: SQVTM, ANQGSEA. Trimming removed 5 bases from V and 4 bases from J; junction bases left unmatched: 5. The CDR3 extends over 13 amino acids. CDR3 amino acids: CSVPGTENQPQHF. In DNA, the CDR3 is TGCAGCGTTCCCGGGACAGAGAATCAGCCCCAGCATTTT.

The rearrangement links TRBV5-1 to TRBJ2-2; 8 positions agree with TRBD2. CDR1 SGHRS and CDR2 YFSETQ come from the germline V gene. Trimming took 5 bases from V and 6 from J; bases not matched to a gene: 3. There are 13 residues in the CDR3. CDR3 residues: CASSAGGPGELFF. The DNA of the CDR3 is TGCGCCAGCAGTGCGGGGGGCCCCGGGGAGCTGTTTTTT.

The gene calls are TRBV6-5 and TRBJ2-1, with TRBD2 matching 9 bases. The CDR3 is 15 residues long. V dropped 6 bases and J dropped 8; count of bases not matched to a gene: 11. Per the germline V gene, CDR1 is MNHEY and CDR2 is SVGAGI. The CDR3 here is CASSYGGGGAYEQFF. As DNA, the CDR3 is TGTGCCAGCAGCTATGGCGGCGGGGGGGCCTATGAGCAGTTCTTC.

The chain employs TRBV25-1 and TRBJ1-4; 7 bases fit TRBD1. The CDR3 is 16 residues long. Germline-derived CDR1 and CDR2 are MGHDK and SYGVNS. The V and J ends lost 5 bases and 0 bases, in that order; junction bases with no gene match: 6. This CDR3 is CASSPGQTATNEKLFF. CDR3 DNA: TGTGCCAGCAGTCCGGGACAGACCGCAACTAATGAAAAACTGTTTTTT.

The rearrangement uses TRBV7-9 and TRBJ1-3, with TRBD1 matching 10 bases. In germline, CDR1 is SEHNR, CDR2 FQNEAQ (reference sequence). The CDR3 extends over 17 amino acids. Trimming cost V 6 bases and J 2 bases; bases outside gene matches: 10. This CDR3 reads CASSRGTGEVAGNTIYF. DNA for the CDR3: TGTGCCAGCAGTAGAGGGACAGGGGAAGTGGCTGGAAACACCATATATTTT.

The chain combines TRBV2 with TRBJ1-2, with a possible D match to TRBD1 (6 bases). Deletions cut 2 bases from V and 8 bases from J, with 15 bases between. The length of the CDR3 is 14 residues. Germline CDR1 reads SNHLY; CDR2 reads FYNNEI. CDR3 in DNA: TGTGCCAGCAGTGAAAACAGGGTGGAAGGGGGCTACACCTTC. Protein: CASSENRVEGGYTF.

This clone was found a few times. The chain joins TRBV12-3 or TRBV12-4 to TRBJ1-1; no reliable D call. The CDR3 is made up of 12 amino acids. V dropped 4 bases and J dropped 3 bases, with 6 bases sitting between them. This CDR3 reads CASSYRDTEAFF. Here the CDR3 DNA reads TGTGCCAGCAGTTATAGGGACACTGAAGCTTTCTTT.

This clone was recorded once. The V gene is TRBV10-3, the J gene TRBJ2-7; a weak D match, TRBD2 (5 bases). CDR1 ENHRY and CDR2 SYGVKD come from the germline V gene. This CDR3 comprises 14 residues. V lost 6 bases and J 3 bases, leaving 15 bases between the germline ends. The DNA of the CDR3 is TGTGCCATCAGCCCTGGACTGACCGACTACGAGCAGTACGTC. Its translation: CAISPGLTDYEQYV.

This chain's CDR3 is CASSPYTEGNNPEAFF. CDR3 in DNA: TGTGCCAGCTCACCCTACACCGAAGGGAACAACCCTGAAGCTTTCTTT. The V and J genes are TRBV18 and TRBJ1-1; no clear D gene. V was pared by 3 bases and J by 6 bases, with 20 bases between. CDR3 length: 16 residues. The germline V gene has CDR1 KGHSH and CDR2 LQKENI.

The chain combines TRBV12-5 with TRBJ1-5; D is undetermined. Germline lookup yields CDR1 LGHNT and CDR2 FRNRAP. V gave up 7 bases and J gave up 0 bases, with 10 bases separating them. This CDR3 spans 14 amino acids. Written as DNA, the CDR3 is TGTGCTAGTGCTCTGACCGATAGCAATCAGCCCCAGCATTTT. It specifies CASALTDSNQPQHF.

V is TRBV18 and J is TRBJ2-5; unclear D gene. Germline CDR1 is KGHSH and CDR2 is LQKENI. Trimming took 0 bases from V and 2 from J, leaving 7 bases between them. The CDR3 spans 14 residues. The CDR3 here is CASSPPPLQETQYF. CDR3 nucleotide sequence: TGTGCCAGCTCACCACCGCCGCTTCAAGAGACCCAGTACTTC.

The gene calls are TRBV2 and TRBJ1-1; D unclear. This CDR3 contains 13 residues. From germline, CDR1 is SNHLY and CDR2 FYNNEI. V gave up 6 bases and J gave up 1 base, with 9 bases separating them. The CDR3 coding sequence is TGTGCCAGCAGGAACCGACCGAACACTGAAGCTTTCTTT. This sequence encodes CASRNRPNTEAFF.